The TCR beta chain described here comes from a study of blood T cell repertoires in COVID-19 (dated by TCRdb to 2019 to 2021). The study in broad terms: The collaborator samples originated in the United States, Italy and Spain and spanned the acute and convalescent phases of COVID-19. The material from the prospective study consisted of cDNA or gDNA derived from T cells, B-cell-depleted T cells, or PBMCs. Where available, HLA class I and class II types were obtained from metadata supplied by the sample provider rather than from assay-based typing. A freely available public database, intended as a resource for researchers studying the immune response to SARS-CoV-2, is where the repertoires were released. Samples were obtained from the ongoing ImmuneRACE study (first 160 participants) and from over a thousand subjects provided by 6 global collaborators. Deeply sampled blood TCRbeta repertoires from subjects exposed to, actively infected with, or recovered from COVID-19 were included in the dataset. A de-identified subject ID, COVID-19 status, age in years and sex were almost always included in the sample metadata.

A word on this clone: Its antigen is not yet known. Base qualities were left out, and no much larger clone turns up one base away.

Each collaborating institution followed its own protocols to collect whole blood in K2EDTA tubes. For TCRbeta analysis, collaborator samples were shipped as frozen whole blood, as isolated PBMCs, or as DNA extracted from either sample type. TCRbeta CDR3 regions were amplified from genomic DNA using the immunoSEQ Assay, a bias-controlled multiplex PCR. The study's own analysis went as follows. Within the assay, amplification of reference gene primers was used to estimate how many nucleated cells each sample contained. To quantify the absolute abundance of each unique TCRbeta CDR3 rearrangement, sequence reads were collapsed and filtered. For each sample, productive Simpson clonality was calculated as the square root of Simpson's diversity index over productive rearrangements. Held by TCRdb, this immuneACCESS table contains in-frame sequences only and omits some clones. Under half of the omission traces to an unresolved V gene where checked; the cause of the rest is unknown. That table furnishes V, J and clone size, whereas the DNA furnished D and trimming. This sample has about 99,000 clones in its table, and roughly 84% of those were observed once. Roughly 2.1% of the sample is held by the ten biggest clonotypes.

Results and caveats for the whole study, not just this receptor: How much clinical and demographic metadata was included differed by source and by participant, and the metadata was provided uncurated.

Its CDR3 holds 15 amino acids, cysteine through phenylalanine. Of the read, only the CDR3 DNA is kept; its 45 bases are in frame from base 1. V sheds 0 bases and J sheds 8 bases, leaving 16 bases between their ends. CDR1 and CDR2 were assigned from the germline V gene as SGHAT and FQNNGV. The receptor's source is a man between 70 and 80 years old with active or convalescent COVID-19. The sample comprised peripheral blood. The V and J genes are TRBV11-2 and TRBJ1-2; perhaps TRBD1 is the D gene, with 5 bases matching. At the DNA level, the sequence is TGTGCCAGCAGCTTAGATCAGGGCCATCTTGGGGGCTACACCTTC. This is translated as CASSLDQGHLGGYTF.